This TCR beta chain was observed in a study of control samples from healthy donors and cancer patients. Repertoires were generated with immunoSEQ multiplex PCR, while TCRdb's copy carries only in-frame clones and drops some. This sample has about 150,000 clones, with about 93% found just once. CDR1 is SGHRS and CDR2 is YFSETQ in the germline V gene. The CDR3 loop spans 16 amino acids. Trimming at V came to 1 base and at J to 5 bases, leaving 9 bases not matched to a gene. The chain has TRBV5-1 and TRBJ2-5; 9 bases agree with TRBD2. This clonotype was obtained from a woman aged 25 to 39 in good health. Material: blood. CDR3 residues: CASSLLWTSEVETQYF. CDR3 coding DNA: TGCGCCAGCAGCTTGTTGTGGACTAGCGAGGTGGAGACCCAGTACTTC.